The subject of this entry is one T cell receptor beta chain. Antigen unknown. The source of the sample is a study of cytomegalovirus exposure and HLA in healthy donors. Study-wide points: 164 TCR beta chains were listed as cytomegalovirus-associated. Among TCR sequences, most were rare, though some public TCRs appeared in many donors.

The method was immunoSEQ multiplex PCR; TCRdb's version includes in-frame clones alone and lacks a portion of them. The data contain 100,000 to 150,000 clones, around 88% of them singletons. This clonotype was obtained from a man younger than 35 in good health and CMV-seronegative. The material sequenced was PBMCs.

The CDR3 DNA reads as TGTGCCAGCAGTTTATACAGAAATTCACCCCTCCACTTT. Translating it yields CASSLYRNSPLHF. The rearrangement joins TRBV27 to TRBJ1-6; D uncertain. Germline V gene sequence: CDR1 MNHEY, CDR2 SMNVEV (reference sequence). This CDR3 has 13 amino acids. The V and J ends lost 1 base and 7 bases respectively, with 5 bases between them.